Below, 8 T cell receptor beta chains from the same sample are listed, as sequenced in a study of blood T cell repertoires in COVID-19. TCRdb keeps only in-frame clones here, not all; method: immunoSEQ multiplex PCR. The repertoire holds around 290,000 clones, with 80% to 90% as singletons. The sequencing input was peripheral blood. Every receptor here comes from a man aged 40-50 years with acute or convalescent COVID-19.

This chain joins TRBV4-2 and TRBJ1-2; TRBD1 matches 7 bases. J was trimmed by 8 bases and V by 1 base; bases with no gene match: 13. Germline lookup yields CDR1 LGHNA and CDR2 YNFKEQ. This CDR3 spans 16 amino acids. This CDR3 is CASSQGYGSGGVGYTF. The CDR3 bases are TGTGCCAGCAGCCAAGGGTATGGTTCAGGGGGAGTAGGCTACACCTTC.

The V gene is TRBV9, the J gene TRBJ2-2; no definite D call. Germline-derived CDR1 and CDR2 are SGDLS and YYNGEE. V lost 0 bases and J 5 bases, leaving 5 bases between the germline ends. CDR3 length equals 13 residues. In DNA, the CDR3 is TGTGCCAGCAGCGTAGCTGTGACCGGGGAGCTGTTTTTT. Translated, it gives CASSVAVTGELFF.

The J gene is TRBJ1-4, the V gene TRBV2; D may be TRBD1 (5 bases). The ends were cut back, 6 bases at V and 0 bases at J, with 11 bases in the middle. The CDR3 has 15 amino acids. The germline V gene encodes CDR1 SNHLY and CDR2 FYNNEI. The CDR3 region is CASRRQPATNEKLFF. For the CDR3, the DNA is TGTGCCAGCAGGAGACAGCCAGCAACTAATGAAAAACTGTTTTTT.

The chain is built from TRBV2 and TRBJ2-7; 10 bases are a match to TRBD2. Germline V gene sequence: CDR1 SNHLY, CDR2 FYNNEI. V lost 7 bases and J lost 4; bases outside the gene matches: 1. CDR3 length equals 12 residues. The CDR3 protein is CASKLAGYEQYF. CDR3 nucleotides: TGTGCCAGCAAACTAGCGGGATACGAGCAGTACTTC.

A single count supports this clone. The chain is built from TRBV7-9 and TRBJ1-5; TRBD1 matches 10 bases. The junction had 3 bases not matched to a gene; V was cut back by 4 bases and J by 3 bases. From germline, CDR1 is SEHNR and CDR2 FQNEAQ (reference sequence). This CDR3 spans 15 amino acids. The DNA of the CDR3 is TGTGCCAGCAGCTACGGACAGGGGGACAATCAGCCCCAGCATTTT. Translating it yields CASSYGQGDNQPQHF. The entire variable domain, with the rest obtained from reference TRBV7-9 and TRBJ1-5, is as follows: DTGVSQNPRHKITKRGQNVTFRCDPISEHNRLYWYRQTLGQGPEFLTYFQNEAQLEKSRLLSDRFSAERPKGSFSTLEIQRTEQGDSAMYLCASSYGQGDNQPQHFGDGTRLSIL.

This chain uses TRBV12-3 or TRBV12-4 with TRBJ1-1; D is possibly TRBD1 (5 bases). V was pared by 6 bases and J by 11 bases, with 16 bases between. The CDR3 consists of 12 residues. CDR3 DNA sequence: TGTGCCAGCAGCCGCGGGACGCCTAAGGCTTTCTTT. As protein: CASSRGTPKAFF.

V usage is TRBV18 and J usage is TRBJ2-3; D ambiguous. Germline V gene data show CDR1 as KGHSH and CDR2 as LQKENI. The CDR3 extends over 14 amino acids. The V end was cut by 6 bases, the J end by 0 bases, with 10 bases between. The CDR3 region is CASSETFSTDTQYF. DNA of the CDR3: TGTGCCAGCTCCGAGACATTTAGCACAGATACGCAGTATTTT.

The chain couples TRBV27 to TRBJ2-2; D remains ambiguous. Trimming shortened V by 0 bases and J by 1 base, and 12 bases separated the two germline ends. The germline V gene has CDR1 MNHEY and CDR2 SMNVEV (reference sequence). The CDR3 loop spans 17 amino acids. The CDR3 sequence: CASSLSMADKNTGELFF. CDR3 DNA: TGTGCCAGCAGTTTATCGATGGCTGATAAGAACACCGGGGAGCTGTTTTTT.